This is a list of T cell receptor beta chains from one sample in a study of blood T cell repertoires in COVID-19. Clones were read by immunoSEQ multiplex PCR, and TCRdb kept only the in-frame ones, dropping some. The table has some 150,000 clones, about 80% seen once. What was sequenced was peripheral blood. These receptors were collected from a man aged 55 to 70 with acute or convalescent COVID-19. CDR3s include the opening cysteine and the closing phenylalanine or tryptophan. The order of the fields is D gene, J gene, V gene, clone size, CDR3 DNA, CDR3 protein. The D gene is left open where the match is weak. Expanded clones get a size class; other rows say once, few or many, or leave the size out.

>-|TRBJ2-7|TRBV29-1|-
TGCAGCTTTCTCGGGACTGGCTACGAGCAGTATTTC
CSFLGTGYEQYF
>TRBD2|TRBJ2-3|TRBV7-2|-
TGTGCCAGCAGCATTAGCGGGGGGGTGGATACGCAGTATTTT
CASSISGGVDTQYF
>-|TRBJ2-1|TRBV18|-
TGTGCCAGCTCACCGCCCTCAGCCGGGAGCAATGAGCAGTTCTTC
CASSPPSAGSNEQFF
>TRBD2|TRBJ2-5|TRBV5-1|-
TGCGCCAGCAGCCCCAGACTAGCGGGGCGCGAGACCCAGTACTTC
CASSPRLAGRETQYF
>TRBD1|TRBJ1-2|TRBV3-1/TRBV3-2|-
TGTGCCAGCAGTAAAAGGGACAGTGCTGGCTACACCTTC
CASSKRDSAGYTF
>TRBD2|TRBJ2-1|TRBV15|-
TGTGCCACCAGCAGAGATCCAACGGCTAGCGGGGTTAACAATGAGCAGTTCTTC
CATSRDPTASGVNNEQFF
>-|TRBJ2-7|TRBV7-2|once
TGTGCCAGCAGCTTAGCGCAGGGTTCCGAGCAGTACTTC
CASSLAQGSEQYF
>TRBD2|TRBJ2-3|TRBV7-9|-
TGTGCCAGCAGCCGTAATAGCGGGAGAGGCACAGATACGCAGTATTTT
CASSRNSGRGTDTQYF
>-|TRBJ1-2|TRBV28|-
TGTGCCAGCATGGGGCGATGGGGCGGCTACACCTTC
CASMGRWGGYTF
>-|TRBJ1-1|TRBV27|once
TGTGCCAGCAGTTCTCAGGGGTGGGGTGAAGCTTTCTTT
CASSSQGWGEAFF
>-|TRBJ1-2|TRBV7-9|few
TGTGCCAGCAGCCCGACAGTAAACTATGGCTACACCTTC
CASSPTVNYGYTF
>TRBD2|TRBJ2-1|TRBV2|few
TGTGCCAGCACCGGACCTAGCGGGGGGGCCAATGAGCAGTTCTTC
CASTGPSGGANEQFF
>TRBD2|TRBJ2-3|TRBV18|-
TGTGCCAGCTCCCGGGGACTAGCGGGAGACACAGATACGCAGTATTTT
CASSRGLAGDTDTQYF
>TRBD1|TRBJ2-6|TRBV18|-
TGTGCCAGCTCACCACCGGGACAGATTACCTCTGGGGCCAACGTCCTGACTTTC
CASSPPGQITSGANVLTF
>TRBD2|TRBJ2-1|TRBV19|-
TGTGCCACCCGACGACTAGCGGGGGGGGAATACAATGAGCAGTTCTTC
CATRRLAGGEYNEQFF
>TRBD1|TRBJ1-5|TRBV7-2|few
TGTGCCAGCAGCCCGGGACAGCCGAGCAATCAGCCCCAGCATTTT
CASSPGQPSNQPQHF
>TRBD1|TRBJ2-7|TRBV6-5|-
TGTGCCAGCAGTTACCCGGGACAGGGGAAATACGAGCAGTACTTC
CASSYPGQGKYEQYF
>-|TRBJ1-1|TRBV18|-
TGTGCCAGCTCACCCGACACTTCCACTGAAGCTTTCTTT
CASSPDTSTEAFF
>TRBD2|TRBJ2-2|TRBV6-2/TRBV6-3|-
TGTGCCAGCAGTTCTCGGACTAGCGGGAGCACCGGGGAGCTGTTTTTT
CASSSRTSGSTGELFF
>-|TRBJ1-2|TRBV5-4|-
TGTGCCAGCAGCTTGGGAAGCAACAGGGCTGGAAACTATGGCTACACCTTC
CASSLGSNRAGNYGYTF
>-|TRBJ2-2|TRBV5-4|-
TGTGCCAGCAGCTGGGGGTCTAGCGCGGGCACCGGGGAGCTGTTTTTT
CASSWGSSAGTGELFF
>TRBD1|TRBJ1-5|TRBV19|-
TGTGCCAGTGGATCATCCGGGACAGTGGGCGTCCCCCAGCATTTT
CASGSSGTVGVPQHF
>TRBD2|TRBJ2-2|TRBV27|few
TGTGCCAGTTGGACTAGCGGGAGACCCGGGGAGCTGTTTTTT
CASWTSGRPGELFF
>TRBD1|TRBJ2-1|TRBV11-3|few
TGTGCCAGCAGCTCCGGGACAGGGGGGGCCGAGCAGTTCTTC
CASSSGTGGAEQFF
>TRBD1|TRBJ1-2|TRBV23-1|-
TGCGCCAGCAGTCAATCGATGAAACGACAGGGATCCTATGGCTACACCTTC
CASSQSMKRQGSYGYTF
>TRBD1|TRBJ1-1|TRBV19|few
TGTGCCAGTAGGGACAGGGGACGAGGGGACACTGAAGCTTTCTTT
CASRDRGRGDTEAFF
>-|TRBJ1-2|TRBV3-1/TRBV3-2|few
TGTGCCAGCAGCAGGGGGATGGACTATGGCTACACCTTC
CASSRGMDYGYTF
>-|TRBJ1-3|TRBV7-2|-
TGTGCCAGCAGCCCGGGCTCTGGAAACACCATATATTTT
CASSPGSGNTIYF
>-|TRBJ2-2|TRBV5-3|-
TGTGCCAGAAGCTTAACTCCTCTTCTTTCCGGGGAGCTGTTTTTT
CARSLTPLLSGELFF
>-|TRBJ1-2|TRBV7-9|-
TGTGCCAGCAGCGCGACAGTGGATGGCTACACCTTC
CASSATVDGYTF
>-|TRBJ2-7|TRBV10-3|-
TGTGCCATCAGTGACAGAACCCCCTACGAGCAGTACTTC
CAISDRTPYEQYF
>-|TRBJ2-3|TRBV11-2|-
TGTGCCAGCAGCTTCTTCCCAGATACGCAGTATTTT
CASSFFPDTQYF